This T cell receptor (beta chain) appears in the sequencing data of a study of OX40 agonist ivuxolimab in advanced cancers. Clones were sequenced by immunoSEQ multiplex PCR, and TCRdb holds only the in-frame ones, with some missing. This sample has approximately 49,000 clones, with around 85% found just once. This TCR was recovered from an adult with an advanced solid tumor such as melanoma, head and neck, liver or kidney cancer. This specimen consisted of CD4+ or CD8+ T cells sorted from blood, obtained in a trial of the OX40 agonist ivuxolimab.

The CDR3 loop is CASSQDWGGSNSPLHF. DNA of the CDR3: TGCGCCAGCAGCCAAGATTGGGGGGGGTCTAATTCACCCCTCCACTTT. The J gene is TRBJ1-6, the V gene TRBV4-3; weak D call: TRBD1 (5 bases). V was pared by 0 bases and J by 6 bases, with 12 bases between. This CDR3 region has 16 residues. The germline CDR1 and CDR2 sequences are LGHNA and YSLEER.